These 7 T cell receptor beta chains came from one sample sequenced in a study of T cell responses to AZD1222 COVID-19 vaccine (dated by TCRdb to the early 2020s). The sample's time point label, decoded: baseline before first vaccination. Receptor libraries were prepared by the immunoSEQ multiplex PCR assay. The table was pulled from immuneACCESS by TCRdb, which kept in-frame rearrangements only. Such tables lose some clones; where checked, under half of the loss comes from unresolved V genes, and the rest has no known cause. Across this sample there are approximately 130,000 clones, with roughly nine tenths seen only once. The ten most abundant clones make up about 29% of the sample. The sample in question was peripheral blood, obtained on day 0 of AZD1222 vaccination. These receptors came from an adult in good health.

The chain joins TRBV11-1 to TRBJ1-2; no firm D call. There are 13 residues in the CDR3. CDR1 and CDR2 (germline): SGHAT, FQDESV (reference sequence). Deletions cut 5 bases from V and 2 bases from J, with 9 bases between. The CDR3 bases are TGTGCCAGCAGCCCCGGACGGAACTATGGCTACACCTTC. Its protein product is CASSPGRNYGYTF.

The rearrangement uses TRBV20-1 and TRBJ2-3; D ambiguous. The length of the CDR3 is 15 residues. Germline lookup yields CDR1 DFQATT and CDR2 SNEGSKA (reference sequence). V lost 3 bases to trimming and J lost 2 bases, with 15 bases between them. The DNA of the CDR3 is TGCAGTGCTAGTGCGGTCAAGGGATACACAGATACGCAGTATTTT. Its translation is CSASAVKGYTDTQYF.

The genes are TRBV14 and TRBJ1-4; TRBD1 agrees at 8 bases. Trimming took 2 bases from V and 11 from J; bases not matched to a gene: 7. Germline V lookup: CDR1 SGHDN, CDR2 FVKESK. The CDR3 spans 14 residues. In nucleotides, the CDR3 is TGTGCCAGCAGCCAAAGGACAGGGATGGAGAAACTGTTTTTT. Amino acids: CASSQRTGMEKLFF.

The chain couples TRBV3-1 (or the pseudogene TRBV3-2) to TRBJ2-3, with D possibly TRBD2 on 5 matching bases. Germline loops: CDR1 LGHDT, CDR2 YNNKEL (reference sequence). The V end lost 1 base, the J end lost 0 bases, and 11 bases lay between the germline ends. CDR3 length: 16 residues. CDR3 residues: CASSQAGGLSTDTQYF. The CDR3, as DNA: TGTGCCAGCAGCCAAGCGGGCGGGCTAAGCACAGATACGCAGTATTTT.

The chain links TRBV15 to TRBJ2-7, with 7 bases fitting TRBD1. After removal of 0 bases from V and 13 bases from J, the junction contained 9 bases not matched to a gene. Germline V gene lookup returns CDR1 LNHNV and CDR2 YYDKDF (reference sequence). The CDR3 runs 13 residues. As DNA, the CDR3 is TGTGCCACCAGCAGAGATTCTAAGGACAGGAGATACTTC. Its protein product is CATSRDSKDRRYF.

This CDR3 is CASSLSISGYTF. DNA of the CDR3: TGTGCCAGCAGCTTATCGATTTCTGGCTACACCTTC. This chain uses TRBV7-9 with TRBJ1-2; D is undetermined. CDR3 length: 12 amino acids. The germline V gene encodes CDR1 SEHNR and CDR2 FQNEAQ (reference sequence). V lost 2 bases to trimming and J lost 7 bases, with 8 bases between them.

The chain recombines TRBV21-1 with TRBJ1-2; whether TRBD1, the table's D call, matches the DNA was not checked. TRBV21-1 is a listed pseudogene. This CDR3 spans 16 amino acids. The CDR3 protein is CASSKAPQGADYGYTF. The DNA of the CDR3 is TGTGCCAGCAGCAAAGCCCCCCAGGGGGCTGACTATGGCTACACCTTC.